This is a list of T cell receptor beta chains from one sample in a study of blood T cell repertoires in COVID-19. Assay used: immunoSEQ multiplex PCR; TCRdb lists only in-frame clones, some missing. Of about 190,000 clones listed, about 80% are singletons. Sequences were obtained from peripheral blood. The receptor source for this set is a man aged 25-40 years with active or convalescent COVID-19. CDR3s include the opening cysteine and the closing phenylalanine or tryptophan. A D gene is named only where the DNA matches it firmly. Not all rows give a size; the values are once, few, many and, for expanded clones, a class.

v_gene	j_gene	d_gene	abundance	len	CDR3nt	CDR3aa
TRBV7-2	TRBJ1-6	NA	NA	15	TGTGCCAGCAGCTCGGTCAGGGTCAGGGCTTCACCCCTCCACTTT	CASSSVRVRASPLHF
TRBV12-3/TRBV12-4	TRBJ1-1	NA	once	13	TGTGCCAGCCAGAACGAGGGTTGGACTGAAGCTTTCTTT	CASQNEGWTEAFF
TRBV7-8	TRBJ2-1	NA	NA	15	TGTGCCAGCAGCTACACGGGGGAGGCCTACAATGAGCAGTTCTTC	CASSYTGEAYNEQFF
TRBV4-3	TRBJ2-5	TRBD2	NA	15	TGCGCCAGCAGCCGAGGGACTAGCGGGTCTGAGACCCAGTACTTC	CASSRGTSGSETQYF
TRBV10-3	TRBJ2-7	TRBD1	NA	16	TGTGCCATCAGTGTAAGCCGACAGGGATTCGTCGGCGAGCAGTACTTC	CAISVSRQGFVGEQYF
TRBV18	TRBJ1-1	NA	NA	15	TGTGCCAGCTCGCCGAGGGGGGGCGAAGGCACTGAAGCTTTCTTT	CASSPRGGEGTEAFF
TRBV13	TRBJ1-4	TRBD1	NA	15	TGTGCCAGCAGCTTATCAGGGGGGAAGAATGAAAAACTGTTTTTT	CASSLSGGKNEKLFF
TRBV6-6	TRBJ1-1	NA	NA	14	TGTGCCAGCAGCCCCCTCTCCGGGAACACTGAAGCTTTCTTT	CASSPLSGNTEAFF
TRBV18	TRBJ2-4	TRBD1	NA	16	TGTGCCAGCTCCTCGCCTGGACAGGGGCCCATAAACATTCAGTACTTC	CASSSPGQGPINIQYF
TRBV19	TRBJ2-3	TRBD2	NA	16	TGTGCCAGTAGTATCGGTGTCGCGGGAGGGCCGGATACGCAGTATTTT	CASSIGVAGGPDTQYF
TRBV4-2	TRBJ2-7	TRBD2	NA	18	TGTGCCAGCAGCCCGATAGGGACTAGCGGGGCGAGCTCCTACGAGCAGTACTTC	CASSPIGTSGASSYEQYF
TRBV7-9	TRBJ1-4	TRBD1	NA	16	TGTGCCAGCAGCTTAGGACGAGGGGGACAGAATGAAAAACTGTTTTTT	CASSLGRGGQNEKLFF
TRBV10-2	TRBJ2-2	NA	NA	12	TGCGCCAGCAGTGGCACGGGCGGGGAGCTGTTTTTT	CASSGTGGELFF
TRBV27	TRBJ1-1	NA	NA	13	TGTGCCAGCAGTGACACAGGGAACACTGAAGCTTTCTTT	CASSDTGNTEAFF